The 23 T cell receptor beta chains in this list originate from one sample, sequenced in a study of cytomegalovirus exposure and HLA in healthy donors. The PCR ran on 60 Vbeta and 13 Jbeta primers. Produced via immunoSEQ multiplex PCR; TCRdb's table is partial and in-frame only. Altogether roughly 100,000 clones are present, approximately 87% being singletons, with the ten largest covering around 2.6%. Sequences were obtained from PBMCs. The receptor source for this set is a man aged 40-49 years in good health and CMV-seronegative.

The table lists this clone with a count of one. The genes are TRBV7-2 and TRBJ2-5, with D possibly matching TRBD1 (6 bases). The CDR3 extends over 15 amino acids. V lost 5 bases to trimming and J lost 2 bases, with 15 bases between them. In germline, CDR1 is SGHTA, CDR2 FQGNSA. CDR3 protein: CASSPGTSVQETQYF. In nucleotides, the CDR3 is TGTGCCAGCAGCCCCGGGACATCGGTTCAAGAGACCCAGTACTTC.

J is TRBJ2-1 and V is TRBV7-3, with TRBD2 identical over 14 bases. V dropped 3 bases and J dropped 4; count of bases not matched to a gene: 2. The germline gives CDR1 SGHTA, CDR2 FQGTGA. This CDR3 spans 16 amino acids. The CDR3 loop reads CASSFGTSGGYNEQFF. CDR3 nucleotide sequence: TGTGCCAGCAGCTTTGGGACTAGCGGGGGTTACAATGAGCAGTTCTTC.

This chain connects TRBV2 to TRBJ1-5; D might be TRBD1 (6 bases). There are 13 residues in the CDR3. Trimming pared 7 bases from V and 5 bases from J, leaving 12 bases between. Germline V gene lookup returns CDR1 SNHLY and CDR2 FYNNEI. Here the CDR3 DNA reads TGTGCCAGCACTACAGGGCTGGATCAGCCCCAGCATTTT. Protein product: CASTTGLDQPQHF.

The rearrangement joins TRBV6-6 to TRBJ1-2; D possibly corresponds to TRBD1 (6 bases). Germline V lookup: CDR1 MNHNY, CDR2 SVGAGI (reference sequence). There are 13 residues in the CDR3. V dropped 6 bases and J dropped 4 bases, with 12 bases sitting between them. In DNA, the CDR3 is TGTGCCAGCAGCTCCGGACAGAGCTATGGCTACACCTTC. This encodes CASSSGQSYGYTF.

The chain is built from TRBV19 and TRBJ1-4; 7 bases are shared with TRBD1. The junction had 2 bases not matched to a gene; V was cut back by 5 bases and J by 2 bases. Looked up from germline, CDR1 is LNHDA and CDR2 is SQIVND (reference sequence). CDR3 length: 14 residues. For the CDR3, the DNA is TGTGCCAGTAGTCCGACAGGGACTAATGAAAAACTGTTTTTT. This gives the protein CASSPTGTNEKLFF.

This chain uses TRBV11-3 with TRBJ2-3; a weak D match, TRBD1 (6 bases). Trimming took off 3 bases at V and 3 bases at J, with 10 bases between the two ends. Germline V lookup: CDR1 SGHNT, CDR2 YENEEA. This CDR3 is 14 amino acids long. This CDR3 reads CASSFTGLTDTQYF. The DNA of the CDR3 is TGTGCCAGCAGCTTTACAGGGTTAACAGATACGCAGTATTTT.

V gene TRBV6-1 combines with J gene TRBJ1-5; D not resolved. CDR1 is MNHNS and CDR2 is SASEGT in the germline V gene. Deletions cut 7 bases from V and 6 bases from J, with 13 bases between. CDR3 length: 13 residues. The DNA for the CDR3 is TGTGCCAGCACCGGGGATTTCAGTCAGCCCCAGCATTTT. Protein: CASTGDFSQPQHF.

This rearrangement joins TRBV7-2 to TRBJ1-4, with D perhaps matching TRBD1 (6 bases). V lost 1 base and J 8 bases, leaving 11 bases between the germline ends. CDR1 and CDR2 (germline): SGHTA, FQGNSA. The CDR3 covers 14 residues. The CDR3 DNA sequence: TGTGCCAGCAGCTTAGAACAGGGTAACGAAAAACTGTTTTTT. Protein product: CASSLEQGNEKLFF.

The chain carries TRBV2 and TRBJ1-5; D ambiguous. This CDR3 has 15 amino acids. Germline V gives CDR1 SNHLY, CDR2 FYNNEI. The germline V and J ends were trimmed by 3 bases and 0 bases, with 9 bases remaining between them. The CDR3 loop is CASSERENSNQPQHF. CDR3 nucleotide sequence: TGTGCCAGCAGTGAGCGAGAAAATAGCAATCAGCCCCAGCATTTT.

The genes are TRBV2 and TRBJ1-5, with TRBD1 matching 7 bases. The length of the CDR3 is 15 residues. V shed 8 bases and J 7 bases; nucleotides not matched to a gene: 14. CDR1 is SNHLY and CDR2 is FYNNEI in the germline V gene. The CDR3 nucleotides are TGTGCCAGCGGACAGGAGATGATAGTGTACCAGCCCCAGCATTTT. This codes for CASGQEMIVYQPQHF.

The chain has TRBV7-8 and TRBJ2-1; weak D call: TRBD1 (6 bases). Germline V CDR1 and CDR2: SGHVS, FQNEAQ. The V and J ends lost 2 bases and 5 bases respectively, with 19 bases between them. The CDR3 is made up of 17 amino acids. The CDR3 nucleotides are TGTGCCAGCAGCTTACGGGCCCGTGGGGGCAGCGACAATGAGCAGTTCTTC. Translated: CASSLRARGGSDNEQFF.

This chain joins TRBV6-1 and TRBJ2-4; perhaps TRBD2 as D (6 bases). The CDR3 spans 15 residues. V was clipped by 2 bases and J by 9 bases, with 17 bases between them. Germline V gene data show CDR1 as MNHNS and CDR2 as SASEGT. CDR3 DNA sequence: TGTGCCAGCAGTGAAAGTCCTGGGGGGAACCGCATTCAGTACTTC. Its translation: CASSESPGGNRIQYF.

In its sample, this clone was seen once. The chain carries TRBV29-1 and TRBJ2-7; TRBD1 matches 8 bases. Germline loops: CDR1 SQVTM, CDR2 ANQGSEA. V lost 7 bases, J lost 5 bases, and 13 bases stayed unmatched. The CDR3 is 14 amino acids. The CDR3 spells CSALPDREGNEQYF. The CDR3 DNA is TGCAGCGCCCTACCGGACAGGGAAGGCAACGAGCAGTACTTC.

The chain uses TRBV5-1 and TRBJ2-5, with 7 bases lining up with TRBD1. The assigned J gene may be wrong: the sequence end matches TRBJ2-7 better. In germline, CDR1 is SGHRS, CDR2 YFSETQ. This CDR3 has 14 residues. CDR3 amino acids: CASSDGTAFYEQYF. The CDR3 bases are TGCGCCAGCAGCGACGGGACAGCGTTCTACGAGCAGTACTTC.

The rearrangement links TRBV19 to TRBJ2-7; the D gene is possibly TRBD2 (5 bases). CDR3 length equals 16 residues. Germline V gives CDR1 LNHDA, CDR2 SQIVND (reference sequence). V lost 0 bases and J 2 bases, leaving 14 bases between the germline ends. CDR3 sequence: CASSIDVEAGAYEQYF. CDR3 DNA: TGTGCCAGTAGTATAGATGTGGAGGCCGGTGCCTACGAGCAGTACTTC. The whole variable domain, remainder taken from reference TRBV19 and TRBJ2-7, is DGGITQSPKYLFRKEGQNVTLSCEQNLNHDAMYWYRQDPGQGLRLIYYSQIVNDFQKGDIAEGYSVSREKKESFPLTVTSAQKNPTAFYLCASSIDVEAGAYEQYFGPGTRLTVT.

This clone was detected once. This chain links TRBV19 with TRBJ2-3, with 9 bases fitting TRBD1. Germline loops: CDR1 LNHDA, CDR2 SQIVND (reference sequence). V lost 2 bases, J lost 3 bases, and 12 bases stayed unmatched. The CDR3 contains 18 residues. The CDR3 DNA reads as TGTGCCAGTAGTATAAGCAAGGGCGGGACAGGGAGGACAGATACGCAGTATTTT. Protein sequence: CASSISKGGTGRTDTQYF.

This rearrangement joins TRBV7-8 to TRBJ2-3; 8 bases map to TRBD2. This CDR3 is 15 amino acids long. V trimming: 4 bases; J trimming: 5 bases; junction bases outside the gene matches: 8. Germline CDR1 and CDR2: SGHVS and FQNEAQ. The CDR3 sequence: CASSSRGGEGDTQYF. In nucleotides, the CDR3 is TGTGCCAGCAGCTCCCGGGGGGGGGAGGGAGATACGCAGTATTTT.

In its sample, this clone was seen a few times. V and J are TRBV5-1 and TRBJ1-3, with a possible D match to TRBD1 (5 bases). V was clipped by 1 base and J by 2 bases, with 7 bases between them. The germline CDR1 and CDR2 sequences are SGHRS and YFSETQ. CDR3 size: 14 residues. The CDR3 protein is CASSLQGPGNTIYF. The CDR3 DNA reads as TGCGCCAGCAGCTTGCAGGGTCCTGGAAACACCATATATTTT.

The chain carries TRBV2 and TRBJ2-3; a possible D gene is TRBD1 (5 bases). In germline, CDR1 is SNHLY, CDR2 FYNNEI. Trimming pared 7 bases from V and 6 bases from J, leaving 14 bases between. This CDR3 contains 13 residues. The CDR3 here is CASKQADRDTQYF. In DNA form, the CDR3 reads TGTGCCAGCAAACAGGCGGATCGGGATACGCAGTATTTT.

The chain links TRBV2 to TRBJ2-3, with D uncertain. V shed 4 bases and J shed 6 bases, with 8 bases lying between them. The CDR3 is 12 amino acids. Germline V gene data show CDR1 as SNHLY and CDR2 as FYNNEI. CDR3 bases: TGTGCCAGCAGTGCTCAGGCTGATACGCAGTATTTT. It is translated as CASSAQADTQYF.

The gene calls are TRBV7-8 and TRBJ2-1; 14 bases are a match to TRBD2. Germline trimming cut 4 bases from V and 10 bases from J; bases unmatched to any gene: 9. Per the germline V gene, CDR1 is SGHVS and CDR2 is FQNEAQ. There are 16 residues in the CDR3. In DNA, the CDR3 is TGTGCCAGCAGCTCTCCGACTAGCGGGGGGGCCAAGGAGCAGTTCTTC. This translates into CASSSPTSGGAKEQFF.

The chain combines TRBV9 with TRBJ2-1, with TRBD2 identical over 8 bases. This CDR3 is 14 amino acids long. Germline assignment: CDR1 SGDLS and CDR2 YYNGEE. V lost 0 bases to trimming and J lost 5 bases; unmatched junction nucleotides: 1. In nucleotides, the CDR3 is TGTGCCAGCAGCGTAGAACTAGCGGACAATGAGCAGTTCTTC. It translates to CASSVELADNEQFF.

This rearrangement joins TRBV27 to TRBJ2-7; TRBD1 matches 10 bases. V lost 7 bases, J lost 2 bases, and 8 bases stayed unmatched. The CDR3 has 15 residues. Looked up from germline, CDR1 is MNHEY and CDR2 is SMNVEV (reference sequence). The DNA of the CDR3 is TGTGCCAGCACCCTGACAGGGGGCGGCCCCTACGAGCAGTACTTC. Its protein product is CASTLTGGGPYEQYF.